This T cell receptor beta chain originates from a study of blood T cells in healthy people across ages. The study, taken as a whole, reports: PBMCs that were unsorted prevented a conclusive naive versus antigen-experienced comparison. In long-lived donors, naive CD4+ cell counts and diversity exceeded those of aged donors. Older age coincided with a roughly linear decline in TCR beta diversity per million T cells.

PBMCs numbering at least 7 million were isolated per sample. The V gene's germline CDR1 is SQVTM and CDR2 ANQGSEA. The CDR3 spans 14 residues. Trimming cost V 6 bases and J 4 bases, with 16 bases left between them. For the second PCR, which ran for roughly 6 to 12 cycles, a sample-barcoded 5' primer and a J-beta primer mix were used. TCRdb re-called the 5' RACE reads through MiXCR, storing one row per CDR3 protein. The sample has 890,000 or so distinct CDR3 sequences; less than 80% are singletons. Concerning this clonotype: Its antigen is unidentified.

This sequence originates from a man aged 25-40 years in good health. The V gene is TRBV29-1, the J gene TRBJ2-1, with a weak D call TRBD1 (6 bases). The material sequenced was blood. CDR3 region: CSVVQGKGYNEQFF. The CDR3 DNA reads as TGCAGCGTGGTCCAGGGGAAAGGATACAATGAGCAGTTCTTC.